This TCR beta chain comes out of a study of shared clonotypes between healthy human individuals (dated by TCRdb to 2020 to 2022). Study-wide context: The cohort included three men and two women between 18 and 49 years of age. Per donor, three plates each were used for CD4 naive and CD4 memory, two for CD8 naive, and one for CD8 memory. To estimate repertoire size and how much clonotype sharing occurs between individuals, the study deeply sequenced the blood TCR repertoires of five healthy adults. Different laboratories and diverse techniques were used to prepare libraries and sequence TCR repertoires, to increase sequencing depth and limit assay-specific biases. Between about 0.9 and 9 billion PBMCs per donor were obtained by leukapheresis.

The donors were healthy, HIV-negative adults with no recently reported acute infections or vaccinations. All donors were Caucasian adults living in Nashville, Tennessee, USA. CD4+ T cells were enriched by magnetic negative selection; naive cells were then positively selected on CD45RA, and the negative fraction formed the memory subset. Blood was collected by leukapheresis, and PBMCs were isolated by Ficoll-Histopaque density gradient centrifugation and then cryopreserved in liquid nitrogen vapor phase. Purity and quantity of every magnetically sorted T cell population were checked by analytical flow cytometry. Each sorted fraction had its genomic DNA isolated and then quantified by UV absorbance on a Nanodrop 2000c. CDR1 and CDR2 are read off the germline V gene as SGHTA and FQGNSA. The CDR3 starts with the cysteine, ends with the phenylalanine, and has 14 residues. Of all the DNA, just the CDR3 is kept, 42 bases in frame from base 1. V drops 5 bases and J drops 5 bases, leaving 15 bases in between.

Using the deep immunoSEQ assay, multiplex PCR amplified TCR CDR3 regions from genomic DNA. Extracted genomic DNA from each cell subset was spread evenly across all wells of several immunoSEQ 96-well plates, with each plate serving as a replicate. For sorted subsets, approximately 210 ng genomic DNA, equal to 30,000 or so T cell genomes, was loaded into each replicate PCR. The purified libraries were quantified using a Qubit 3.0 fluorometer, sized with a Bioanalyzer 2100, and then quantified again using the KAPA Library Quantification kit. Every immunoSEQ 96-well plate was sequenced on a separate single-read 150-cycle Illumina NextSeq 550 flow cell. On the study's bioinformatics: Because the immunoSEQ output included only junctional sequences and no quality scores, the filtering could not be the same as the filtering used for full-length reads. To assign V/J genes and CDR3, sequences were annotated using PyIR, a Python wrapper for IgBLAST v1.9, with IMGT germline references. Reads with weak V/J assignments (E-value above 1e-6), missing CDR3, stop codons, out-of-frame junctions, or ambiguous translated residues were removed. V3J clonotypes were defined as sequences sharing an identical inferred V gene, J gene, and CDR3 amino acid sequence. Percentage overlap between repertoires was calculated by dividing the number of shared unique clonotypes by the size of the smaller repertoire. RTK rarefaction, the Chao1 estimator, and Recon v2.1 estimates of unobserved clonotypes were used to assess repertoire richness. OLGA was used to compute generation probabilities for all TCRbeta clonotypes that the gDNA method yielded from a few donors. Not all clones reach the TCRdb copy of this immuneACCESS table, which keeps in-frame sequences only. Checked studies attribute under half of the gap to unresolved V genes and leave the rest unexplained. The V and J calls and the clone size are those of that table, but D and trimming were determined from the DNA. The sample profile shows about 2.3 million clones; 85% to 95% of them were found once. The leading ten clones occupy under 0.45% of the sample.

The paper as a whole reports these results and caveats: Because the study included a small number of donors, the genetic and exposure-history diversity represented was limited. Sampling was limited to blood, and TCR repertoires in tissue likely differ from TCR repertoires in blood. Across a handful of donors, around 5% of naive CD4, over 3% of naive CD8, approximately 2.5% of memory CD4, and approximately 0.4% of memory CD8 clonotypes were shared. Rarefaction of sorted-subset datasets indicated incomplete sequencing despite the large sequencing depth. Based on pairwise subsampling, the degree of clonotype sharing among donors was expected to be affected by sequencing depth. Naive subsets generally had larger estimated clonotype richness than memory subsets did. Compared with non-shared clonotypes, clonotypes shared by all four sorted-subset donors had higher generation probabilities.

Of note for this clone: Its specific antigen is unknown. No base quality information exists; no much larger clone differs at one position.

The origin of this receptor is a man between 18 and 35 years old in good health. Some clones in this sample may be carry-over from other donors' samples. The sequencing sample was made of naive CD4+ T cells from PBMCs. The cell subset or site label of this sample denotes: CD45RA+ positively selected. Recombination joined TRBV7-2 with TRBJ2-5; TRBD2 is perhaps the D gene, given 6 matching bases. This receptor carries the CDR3 CASSRSGLGETQYF. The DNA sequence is TGTGCCAGCAGCCGAAGCGGGCTTGGGGAGACCCAGTACTTC.